Described below is a single T cell receptor beta chain sequence and its context. The antigen is undetermined. Peripheral blood genomic DNA, not sorted cells or RNA, was the template. These data belong to a study of T cell repertoires in aging, cancer and after chemotherapy. Regarding the study as a whole: Loss of evenness, beyond lost richness, contributed to age-related TCR diversity decline in cancer patients. Across the chemotherapy interval, each cancer cohort showed higher median generation probability, suggesting thymic rebound.

Multiplex touch-down PCR with TRB-A/B primers amplified rearranged V-D-J TRB sequences. TCRdb re-derived calls from the multiplex PCR reads in MiXCR, one entry per CDR3 protein. The repertoire holds roughly 6,000 distinct CDR3 sequences, with roughly 23% as singletons. CDR3 size: 16 residues. The trim removed 6 bases at V and 3 bases at J, leaving 7 bases unmatched. CDR1 is SNHLY and CDR2 is FYNNEI in the germline V gene. Material for sequencing was blood. This clonotype was obtained from a human donor with a blood cancer. The chain employs TRBV2 and TRBJ2-7, with 14 bases matching TRBD2. In DNA, the CDR3 is TGTGCCAGCAGCGGGACTAGCGGGAGACGCTACTACGAGCAGTACTTC. Its protein is CASSGTSGRRYYEQYF. Full variable domain (outside the CDR3, taken from reference TRBV2 and TRBJ2-7): EPEVTQTPSHQVTQMGQEVILRCVPISNHLYFYWYRQILGQKVEFLVSFYNNEISEKSEIFDDQFSVERPDGSNFTLKIRSTKLEDSAMYFCASSGTSGRRYYEQYFGPGTRLTVT.